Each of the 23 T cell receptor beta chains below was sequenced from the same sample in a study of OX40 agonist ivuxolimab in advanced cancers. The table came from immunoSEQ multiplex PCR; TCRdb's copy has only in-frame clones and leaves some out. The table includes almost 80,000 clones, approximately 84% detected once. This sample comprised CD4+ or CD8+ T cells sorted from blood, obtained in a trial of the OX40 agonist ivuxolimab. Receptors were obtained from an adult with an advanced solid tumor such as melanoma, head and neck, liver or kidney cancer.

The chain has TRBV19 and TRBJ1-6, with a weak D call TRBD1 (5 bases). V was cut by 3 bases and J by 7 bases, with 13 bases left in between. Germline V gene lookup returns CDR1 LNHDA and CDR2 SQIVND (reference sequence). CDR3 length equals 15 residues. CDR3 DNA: TGTGCCAGTAGTATTGATAGGGGAAGCAATTCACCCCTCCACTTT. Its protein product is CASSIDRGSNSPLHF.

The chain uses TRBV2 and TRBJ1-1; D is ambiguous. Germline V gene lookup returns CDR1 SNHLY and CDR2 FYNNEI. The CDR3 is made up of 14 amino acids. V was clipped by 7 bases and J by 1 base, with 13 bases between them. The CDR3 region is CASTAGRRNTEAFF. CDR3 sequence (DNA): TGTGCCAGCACCGCCGGACGGAGGAACACTGAAGCTTTCTTT.

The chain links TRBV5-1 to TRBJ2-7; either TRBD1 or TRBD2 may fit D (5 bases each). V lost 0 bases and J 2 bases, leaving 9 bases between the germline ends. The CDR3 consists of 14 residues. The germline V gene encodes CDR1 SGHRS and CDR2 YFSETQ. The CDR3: CASSLGRDAYEQYF. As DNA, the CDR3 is TGCGCCAGCAGCTTGGGAAGGGACGCCTACGAGCAGTACTTC.

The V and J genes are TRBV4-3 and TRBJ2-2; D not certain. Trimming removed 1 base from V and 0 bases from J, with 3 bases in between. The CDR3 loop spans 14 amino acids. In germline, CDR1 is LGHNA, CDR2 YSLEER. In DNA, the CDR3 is TGCGCCAGCAGCCAAGGAGCGAACACCGGGGAGCTGTTTTTT. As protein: CASSQGANTGELFF.

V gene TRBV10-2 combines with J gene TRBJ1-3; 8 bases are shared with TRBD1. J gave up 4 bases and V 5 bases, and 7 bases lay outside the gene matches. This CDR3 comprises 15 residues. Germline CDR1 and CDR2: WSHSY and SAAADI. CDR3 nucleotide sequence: TGCGCCAGCAGTCCCGCCGGGACAGGAGGAAACACCATATATTTT. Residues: CASSPAGTGGNTIYF.

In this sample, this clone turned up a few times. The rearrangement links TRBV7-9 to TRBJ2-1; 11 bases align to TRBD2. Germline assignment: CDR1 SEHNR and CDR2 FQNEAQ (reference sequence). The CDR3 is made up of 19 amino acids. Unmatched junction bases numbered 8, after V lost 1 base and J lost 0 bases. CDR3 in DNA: TGTGCCAGCAGCTTAGTCCTAGCGGGGGGTGGTAGCTCCTACAATGAGCAGTTCTTC. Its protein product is CASSLVLAGGGSSYNEQFF.

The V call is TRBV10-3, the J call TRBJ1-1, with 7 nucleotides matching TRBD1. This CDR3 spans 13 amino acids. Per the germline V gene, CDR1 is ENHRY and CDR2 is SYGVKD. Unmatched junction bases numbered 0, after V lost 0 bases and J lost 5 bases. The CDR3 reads CAISESQGTEAFF. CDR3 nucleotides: TGTGCCATCAGTGAGTCACAGGGGACTGAAGCTTTCTTT.

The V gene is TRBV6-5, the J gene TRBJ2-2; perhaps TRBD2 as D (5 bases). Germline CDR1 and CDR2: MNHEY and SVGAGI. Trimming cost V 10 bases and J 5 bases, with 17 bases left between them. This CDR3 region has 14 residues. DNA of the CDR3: TGTGCCATCAAGAAAGGAGGAAGAACCGGGGAGCTGTTTTTT. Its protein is CAIKKGGRTGELFF.

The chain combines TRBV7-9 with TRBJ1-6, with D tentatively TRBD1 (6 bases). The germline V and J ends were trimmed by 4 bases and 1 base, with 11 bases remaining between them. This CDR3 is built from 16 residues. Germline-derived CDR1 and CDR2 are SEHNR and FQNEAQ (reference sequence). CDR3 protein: CASSSTRGSYNSPLHF. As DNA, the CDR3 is TGTGCCAGCAGCTCGACCAGGGGTTCCTATAATTCACCCCTCCACTTT.

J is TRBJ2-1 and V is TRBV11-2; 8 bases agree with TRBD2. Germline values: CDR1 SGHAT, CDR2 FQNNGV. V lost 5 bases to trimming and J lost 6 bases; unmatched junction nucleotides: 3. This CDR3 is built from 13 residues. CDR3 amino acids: CASSPGTSNEQFF. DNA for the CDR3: TGTGCCAGCAGCCCTGGGACTAGCAATGAGCAGTTCTTC.

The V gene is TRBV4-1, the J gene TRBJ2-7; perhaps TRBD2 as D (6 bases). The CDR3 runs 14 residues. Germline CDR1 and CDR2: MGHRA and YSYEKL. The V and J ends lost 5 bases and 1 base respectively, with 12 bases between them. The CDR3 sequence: CASSGTDKSYEQYF. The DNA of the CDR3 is TGCGCCAGCAGCGGGACTGACAAATCCTACGAGCAGTACTTC.

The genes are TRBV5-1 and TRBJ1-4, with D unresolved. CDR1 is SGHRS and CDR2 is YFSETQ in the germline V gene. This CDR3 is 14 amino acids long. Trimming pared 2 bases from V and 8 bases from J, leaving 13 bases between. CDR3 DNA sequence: TGCGCCAGCAGCTTTGCTGGTGGTCAGGAAAAACTGTTTTTT. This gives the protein CASSFAGGQEKLFF.

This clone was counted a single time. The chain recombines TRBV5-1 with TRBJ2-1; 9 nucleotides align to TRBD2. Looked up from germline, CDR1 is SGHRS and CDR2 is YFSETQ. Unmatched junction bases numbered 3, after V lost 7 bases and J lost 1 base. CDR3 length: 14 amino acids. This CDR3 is CASGGRGSYNEQFF. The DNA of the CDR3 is TGCGCCAGCGGCGGGAGGGGTTCCTACAATGAGCAGTTCTTC.

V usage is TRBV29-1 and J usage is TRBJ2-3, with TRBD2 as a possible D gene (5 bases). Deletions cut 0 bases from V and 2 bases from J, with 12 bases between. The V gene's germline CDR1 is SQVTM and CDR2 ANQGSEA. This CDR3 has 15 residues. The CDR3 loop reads CSVEDPGSFTDTQYF. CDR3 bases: TGCAGCGTTGAAGATCCTGGGAGCTTCACAGATACGCAGTATTTT.

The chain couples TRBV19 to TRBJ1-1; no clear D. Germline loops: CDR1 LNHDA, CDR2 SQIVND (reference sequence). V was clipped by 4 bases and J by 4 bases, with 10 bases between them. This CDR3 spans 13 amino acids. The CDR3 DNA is TGTGCCAGTAGTAAAAGGGATGGCACTGAAGCTTTCTTT. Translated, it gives CASSKRDGTEAFF. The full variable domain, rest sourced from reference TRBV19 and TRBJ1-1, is DGGITQSPKYLFRKEGQNVTLSCEQNLNHDAMYWYRQDPGQGLRLIYYSQIVNDFQKGDIAEGYSVSREKKESFPLTVTSAQKNPTAFYLCASSKRDGTEAFFGQGTRLTVV.

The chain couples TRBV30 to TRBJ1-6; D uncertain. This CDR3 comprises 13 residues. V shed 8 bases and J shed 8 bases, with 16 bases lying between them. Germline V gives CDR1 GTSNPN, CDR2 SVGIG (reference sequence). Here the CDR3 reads CAGGIGMDSPLHF. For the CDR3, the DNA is TGTGCCGGAGGTATAGGGATGGATTCACCCCTCCACTTT.

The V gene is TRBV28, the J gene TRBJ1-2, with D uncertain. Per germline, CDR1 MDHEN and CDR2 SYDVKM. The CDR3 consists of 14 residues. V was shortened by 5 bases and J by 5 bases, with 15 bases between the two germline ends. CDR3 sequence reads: CASSPQQERYGYTF. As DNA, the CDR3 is TGTGCCAGCAGTCCACAACAAGAGAGATATGGCTACACCTTC.

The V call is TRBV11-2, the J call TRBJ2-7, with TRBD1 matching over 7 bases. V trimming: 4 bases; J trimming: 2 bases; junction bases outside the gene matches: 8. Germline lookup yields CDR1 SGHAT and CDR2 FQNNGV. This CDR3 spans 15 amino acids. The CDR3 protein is CASSYESGTAYEQYF. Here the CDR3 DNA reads TGTGCCAGCAGCTATGAATCCGGGACAGCCTACGAGCAGTACTTC.

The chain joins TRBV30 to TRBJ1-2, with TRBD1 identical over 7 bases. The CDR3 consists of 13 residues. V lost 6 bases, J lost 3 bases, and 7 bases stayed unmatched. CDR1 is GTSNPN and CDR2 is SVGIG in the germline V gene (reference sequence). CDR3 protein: CACRGQGYYGYTF. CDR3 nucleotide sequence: TGTGCCTGTAGGGGGCAGGGGTACTATGGCTACACCTTC.

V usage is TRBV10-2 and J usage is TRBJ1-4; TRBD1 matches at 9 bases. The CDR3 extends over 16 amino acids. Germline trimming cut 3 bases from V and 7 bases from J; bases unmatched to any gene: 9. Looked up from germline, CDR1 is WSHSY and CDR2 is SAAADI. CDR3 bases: TGCGCCAGCAGTGACCCCCCGGGACAGGGTGGTGAAAAACTGTTTTTT. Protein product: CASSDPPGQGGEKLFF.

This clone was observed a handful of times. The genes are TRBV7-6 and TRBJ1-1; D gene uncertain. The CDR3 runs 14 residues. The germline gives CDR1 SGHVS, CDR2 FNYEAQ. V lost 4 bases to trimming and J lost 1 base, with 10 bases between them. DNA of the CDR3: TGTGCCAGCAGCTCCCCCACACAGAACACTGAAGCTTTCTTT. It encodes CASSSPTQNTEAFF.

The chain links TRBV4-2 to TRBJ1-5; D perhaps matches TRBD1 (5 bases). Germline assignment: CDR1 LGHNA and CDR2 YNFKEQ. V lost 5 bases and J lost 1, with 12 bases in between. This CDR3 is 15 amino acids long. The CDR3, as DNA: TGTGCCAGCAGCAGGGACCCCCTCAGCAATCAGCCCCAGCATTTT. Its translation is CASSRDPLSNQPQHF.

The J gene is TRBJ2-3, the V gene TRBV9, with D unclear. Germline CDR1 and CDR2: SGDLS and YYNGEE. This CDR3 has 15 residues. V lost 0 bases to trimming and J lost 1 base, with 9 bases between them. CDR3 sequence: CASSVGLPGTDTQYF. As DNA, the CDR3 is TGTGCCAGCAGCGTAGGACTGCCCGGCACAGATACGCAGTATTTT.